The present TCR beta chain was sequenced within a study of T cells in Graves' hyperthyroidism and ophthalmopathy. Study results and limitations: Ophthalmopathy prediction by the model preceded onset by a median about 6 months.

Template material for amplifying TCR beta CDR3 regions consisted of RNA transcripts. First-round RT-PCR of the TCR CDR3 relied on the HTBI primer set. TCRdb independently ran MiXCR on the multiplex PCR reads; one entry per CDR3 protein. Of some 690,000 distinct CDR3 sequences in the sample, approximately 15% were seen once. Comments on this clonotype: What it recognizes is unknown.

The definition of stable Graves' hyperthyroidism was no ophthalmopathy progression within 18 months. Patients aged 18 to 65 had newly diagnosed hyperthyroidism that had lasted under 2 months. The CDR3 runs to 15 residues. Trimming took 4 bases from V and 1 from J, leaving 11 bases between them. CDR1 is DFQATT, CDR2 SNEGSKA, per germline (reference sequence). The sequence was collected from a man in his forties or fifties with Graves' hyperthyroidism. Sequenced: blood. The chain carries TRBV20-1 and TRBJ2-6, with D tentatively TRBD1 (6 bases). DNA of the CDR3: TGCAGTGCTATGATCAGGGGATCTGGGGCCAACGTCCTGACTTTC. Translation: CSAMIRGSGANVLTF.